This T cell receptor (beta chain) was identified in a study of type 1 regulatory T cells (dated by TCRdb to the early 2020s). Describing the broader study: An in vitro protocol by which a Tr1-enriched, alloantigen-specific CD4 T cell product named T-allo10 was generated was characterized in the study. T-allo10 was under clinical evaluation in patients with hematological malignancies receiving allogeneic hematopoietic stem cell transplantation.

From the germline V gene, CDR1 is SGHRS and CDR2 is YFSETQ. CDR3 length: 14 amino acids, cysteine to phenylalanine. The entry retains the CDR3 DNA only, 42 bases that are in frame from base 1. The trim is 1 base for V and 2 bases for J, with a gap of 10 bases between the germline ends. Instrument on record: Illumina MiSeq. In-frame beta chains were kept once TCRdb had trimmed the public reads at Q25 with fastp and called clones with MiXCR. Rows are combined by CDR3 protein, so each entry shows the most common genes and DNA. The sample table contains tens of thousands of distinct CDR3 sequences; only one count was recorded for less than 25% of them. The ten most abundant clones make up 8.3% of the sample. Broad study findings and their caveats: A more restricted TCR repertoire was observed in Tr1 cells than in non-Tr1 cells, and this restriction was interpreted in the study as alloantigen-induced clonal expansion.

This clonotype was observed a few times. Its antigen target is currently unknown. Base qualities are not at hand, and no much larger clone is one base apart. Sequenced input: cultured type 1 regulatory T (Tr1) cells, either the whole culture or a sorted fraction (not recorded which). The cell subset or site label, as the study defines it: type 1 regulatory T cells sorted from the T-allo10 product. This receptor was obtained from a human donor in good health. The chain uses TRBV5-1 and TRBJ2-7; no D gene is confidently identified. The CDR3 reads CASSLSAATYEQYF. The DNA sequence follows: TGCGCCAGCAGCTTGAGCGCGGCTACCTACGAGCAGTACTTC.